The 14 T cell receptor beta chains below were found in one sample sequenced in a study of metastatic and nonmetastatic thyroid tumors. Via MiXCR, TCRdb re-called the PCR reads. This table has about 33,000 clones, more than 15% appearing once. Prior to thyroid surgery, none of the patients had received any treatment. Source material: blood. These receptor sequences come from a female donor with papillary thyroid cancer or a benign thyroid nodule (not recorded which). Some clones in this sample may be carry-over from other donors' samples.

The J gene is TRBJ1-1, the V gene TRBV7-3, with 7 bases matching TRBD1. CDR1 is SGHTA and CDR2 is FQGTGA in the germline V gene. After removal of 5 bases from V and 1 base from J, the junction contained 13 bases not matched to a gene. The CDR3 has 17 residues. CDR3 residues: CASSHVPVQGTNTEAFF. Written as DNA, the CDR3 is TGTGCCAGCAGCCACGTCCCCGTACAGGGGACGAACACTGAAGCTTTCTTT.

This clone occurred a few times. One end of the junction varies from germline; a read error may be responsible. The genes are TRBV28 and TRBJ1-3; D possibly corresponds to TRBD1 (6 bases). The CDR3 contains 19 residues. The germline V gene encodes CDR1 MDHEN and CDR2 SYDVKM. The DNA of the CDR3 is TGTGCCAGCAGTTTACGGCCGAGGGACAAATTCCTCTCTGGAAACACCATATACTTT. This sequence encodes CASSLRPRDKFLSGNTIYF.

This clone occurred a few times. V and J are TRBV12-3 or TRBV12-4 and TRBJ2-7, with D unresolved. The CDR3 has 13 residues. The V gene lost 4 bases and the J gene lost 6 bases, with 13 bases spanning the gap. The DNA for the CDR3 is TGTGCCAGCAGTTCCACCTGTCCTTTCGAGCAGTACTTC. This sequence encodes CASSSTCPFEQYF.

This clone was recorded many times. The gene calls are TRBV6-5 and TRBJ1-6; 8 positions match TRBD1. Trimming at V came to 0 bases and at J to 9 bases, leaving 13 bases not matched to a gene. Germline V lookup: CDR1 MNHEY, CDR2 SVGAGI. CDR3 length equals 18 residues. The CDR3 here is CASSYSRPDRAVGSPLHF. The CDR3 DNA follows: TGTGCCAGCAGTTACTCGAGGCCGGACAGGGCCGTTGGTTCACCCCTCCACTTT.

This clone was counted many times. The V gene is TRBV15, the J gene TRBJ2-5; D unclear. The CDR3 has 13 residues. V shed 0 bases and J shed 5 bases, with 7 bases lying between them. The V gene's germline CDR1 is LNHNV and CDR2 YYDKDF (reference sequence). The CDR3 DNA is TGTGCCACCAGCAGAGACAAGTCGGAGACCCAGTACTTC. Translating it yields CATSRDKSETQYF.

Regarding this clone: A much more abundant neighbour one base away suggests this may be a read error. Other DNA sequences in the same sample also yield this CDR3. The chain links TRBV30 to TRBJ2-4; 8 bases line up with TRBD2. Germline assignment: CDR1 GTSNPN and CDR2 SVGIG (reference sequence). The CDR3 consists of 14 residues. CDR3 sequence: CAWSGLAAWDIQYF. In DNA form, the CDR3 reads TGCGCCTGGAGTGGACTAGCCGCTTGGGACATTCAGTACTTC.

The chain combines TRBV9 with TRBJ1-6; 9 positions agree with TRBD1. The V gene's germline CDR1 is SGDLS and CDR2 YYNGEE. Trimming cost V 3 bases and J 2 bases; bases outside gene matches: 3. The CDR3 contains 16 residues. The CDR3 sequence is CASSETGGAYNSPLHF. As DNA, the CDR3 is TGTGCCAGCAGCGAAACAGGGGGCGCCTATAATTCACCCCTCCACTTT.

By share of the sample, this clone is medium-sized. This sequence joins TRBV20-1 and TRBJ2-7, with TRBD2 matching over 7 bases. The V gene's germline CDR1 is DFQATT and CDR2 SNEGSKA (reference sequence). V lost 0 bases to trimming and J lost 3 bases; unmatched junction nucleotides: 5. The CDR3 extends over 14 amino acids. In DNA, the CDR3 is TGCAGTGCTAGAGAAGTCCGGGACTACTACGAGCAGTACTTC. It specifies CSAREVRDYYEQYF.

In its sample, this clone was seen many times. The genes are TRBV9 and TRBJ2-5, with D unresolved. This CDR3 region has 13 residues. Looked up from germline, CDR1 is SGDLS and CDR2 is YYNGEE. V lost 2 bases and J 4 bases, leaving 9 bases between the germline ends. The CDR3 DNA reads TGTGCCAGCAGCGTCAGACCCCTAGAGACCCAGTACTTC. It encodes CASSVRPLETQYF.

Details on this clone: At one of its ends the junction is not consistent with the germline gene, which may arise from a read error. This sequence joins TRBV20-1 and TRBJ1-1, with D possibly matching TRBD1 (6 bases). The CDR3 is 15 amino acids. Per the germline V gene, CDR1 is DFQATT and CDR2 is SNEGSKA (reference sequence). CDR3 region: CSAREAGGMNTEAFF. CDR3 DNA sequence: TGCAGTGCCAGAGAGGCGGGGGGCATGAACACTGAAGCTTTCTTT.

Within the sample, this clone is medium-sized. The rearrangement uses TRBV6-1 and TRBJ1-6; weak D call: TRBD1 (5 bases). Germline V gene lookup returns CDR1 MNHNS and CDR2 SASEGT. Trimming removed 5 bases at V and 7 bases at J, with 18 bases between. CDR3 length: 16 amino acids. CDR3 DNA: TGTGCCAGCAGTTCCGCGGGGGTAGGCGAGAATTCACCCCTCCACTTT. This translates into CASSSAGVGENSPLHF.

This clone was seen just once. This chain joins TRBV5-1 and TRBJ2-7, with a weak D call TRBD1 (6 bases). Germline CDR1 SGHRS, CDR2 YFSETQ. V lost 0 bases and J 4 bases, leaving 11 bases between the germline ends. This CDR3 region has 14 residues. The CDR3 reads CASSLARGEYEQYF. CDR3 DNA: TGCGCCAGCAGCTTGGCCAGGGGAGAATACGAGCAGTACTTC.

The table lists this clone with many counts. The genes are TRBV5-1 and TRBJ2-2; D not certain. The CDR3 length is 13 residues. Trimming shortened V by 2 bases and J by 4 bases, and 6 bases separated the two germline ends. CDR1 is SGHRS and CDR2 is YFSETQ in the germline V gene. As DNA, the CDR3 is TGCGCCAGCAGCTTCGGGTCCACCGGGGAGCTGTTTTTT. Translated: CASSFGSTGELFF.

This clone came up many times. This chain joins TRBV28 and TRBJ1-2, with D hard to call. Germline CDR1 and CDR2: MDHEN and SYDVKM. The CDR3 contains 11 residues. The V end lost 5 bases, the J end lost 6 bases, and 7 bases lay between the germline ends. The CDR3 DNA sequence: TGTGCCAGCAGTAGTGCGGATGGCTACACCTTC. This encodes CASSSADGYTF.